One and the same sample provided the 9 T cell receptor beta chains below, sequenced in a study of cytomegalovirus exposure and HLA in healthy donors. Both 60 Vbeta primers and 13 Jbeta primers went into the PCR. Method: immunoSEQ multiplex PCR; TCRdb's copy keeps in-frame clones and lacks some. The sample has about 210,000 clones, around 80% seen once. The sequenced sample consisted of PBMCs. These receptors were taken from a boy aged 10-17 years in good health and CMV-seronegative.

This chain connects TRBV14 to TRBJ1-1, with 7 bases lining up with TRBD1. Germline V lookup: CDR1 SGHDN, CDR2 FVKESK. The CDR3 is made up of 13 amino acids. V was clipped by 0 bases and J by 11 bases; unmatched bases: 6. CDR3 sequence reads: CASSQEKGAGAFF. The CDR3 DNA follows: TGTGCCAGCAGCCAAGAAAAGGGGGCAGGGGCTTTCTTT.

The CDR3: CASRLAPDDRENTEAFF. Here the CDR3 DNA reads TGTGCAAGTCGCTTAGCCCCGGATGACAGGGAGAACACTGAAGCTTTCTTT. This rearrangement joins TRBV12-2 to TRBJ1-1; the table names TRBD1, a call not compared with the DNA. TRBV12-2 is assigned pseudogene status. The CDR3 loop spans 17 amino acids.

The V and J genes are TRBV28 and TRBJ2-3, with 7 bases lining up with TRBD2. Trimming at V came to 3 bases and at J to 2 bases, leaving 11 bases not matched to a gene. CDR3 length: 17 residues. Germline V gene lookup returns CDR1 MDHEN and CDR2 SYDVKM. The CDR3 DNA is TGTGCCAGCAGTTTTGAGGCCGCGGGGGTCCACACAGATACGCAGTATTTT. This gives the protein CASSFEAAGVHTDTQYF.

This chain uses TRBV4-2 with TRBJ1-3; possible D gene TRBD1, 6 bases. The V end was cut by 1 base, the J end by 2 bases, with 15 bases between. CDR3 size: 17 residues. Germline values: CDR1 LGHNA, CDR2 YNFKEQ. The CDR3 reads CASSQVIQKGAGNTIYF. The CDR3 region has the DNA TGTGCCAGCAGCCAAGTAATACAGAAGGGGGCTGGAAACACCATATATTTT.

The chain carries TRBV11-3 and TRBJ1-2; maybe TRBD1 (6 bases). The V end lost 5 bases, the J end lost 6 bases, and 19 bases lay between the germline ends. CDR3 length: 15 amino acids. In germline, CDR1 is SGHNT, CDR2 YENEEA. The CDR3 is CASSLINDRNDGYTF. CDR3 nucleotide sequence: TGTGCCAGCAGCCTTATAAATGACAGGAACGATGGCTACACCTTC.

The CDR3 loop reads CAWQEGYNSPLHF. DNA for the CDR3: TGTGCCTGGCAGGAGGGATATAATTCACCCCTCCACTTT. V usage is TRBV30 and J usage is TRBJ1-6; D gene ambiguous. From germline, CDR1 is GTSNPN and CDR2 SVGIG (reference sequence). The CDR3 has 13 residues. V was cut by 5 bases and J by 4 bases, with 9 bases left in between.

This clone was counted once. The rearrangement joins TRBV29-1 to TRBJ2-7; TRBD1 might be the D (6 bases). The length of the CDR3 is 14 residues. Germline CDR1 reads SQVTM; CDR2 reads ANQGSEA. Between the trimmed V and J ends, which lost 5 bases and 0 bases, there was a span of 14 bases. The CDR3 spells CSVTAGVNSYEQYF. DNA for the CDR3: TGCAGCGTTACCGCAGGGGTTAACTCCTACGAGCAGTACTTC.

The V call is TRBV5-4, the J call TRBJ1-2; 9 nucleotides align to TRBD1. Trimming at V came to 4 bases and at J to 6 bases, leaving 13 bases not matched to a gene. The CDR3 consists of 16 residues. Germline V gene data show CDR1 as SGHNT and CDR2 as YYREEE (reference sequence). The CDR3 nucleotides read TGTGCCAGCAGCCATTATCGGGACAGGGCGGATGATGGCTACACCTTC. Encoded protein: CASSHYRDRADDGYTF.

The chain recombines TRBV11-2 with TRBJ2-5; 7 positions agree with TRBD2. After removal of 4 bases from V and 8 bases from J, the junction contained 13 bases not matched to a gene. CDR3 length equals 15 residues. Germline V gene sequence: CDR1 SGHAT, CDR2 FQNNGV. CDR3 amino acids: CASSSPRLARFTQYF. CDR3 in DNA: TGTGCCAGCAGCTCCCCCCGACTAGCCCGTTTTACCCAGTACTTC.